This TCR beta chain is drawn from a study of blood T cell repertoires in COVID-19 (TCRdb year 2020). With respect to the entire study: Collaborator samples came from the United States, Italy and Spain and covered acute and convalescent phases of COVID-19. Deeply sampled blood TCRbeta repertoires from subjects exposed to, actively infected with, or recovered from COVID-19 were included in the dataset. Where available, HLA class I and class II types were obtained from metadata supplied by the sample provider rather than from assay-based typing. Samples were obtained from the ongoing ImmuneRACE study (first 160 participants) and from 1,254 subjects provided by 6 global collaborators. The prospective study material was composed of cDNA or gDNA derived from T cells, B-cell-depleted T cells, or PBMCs. The sample metadata nearly always contained a de-identified subject ID, COVID-19 status, age in years and sex. The repertoires were made available in a free public database intended to serve as a resource for research on the immune response to SARS-CoV-2. What the work shows at the level of the full study, not this receptor alone: The quantity of clinical and demographic metadata differed by source and by participant and was supplied without curation.

TCRbeta CDR3 regions were amplified from genomic DNA using the immunoSEQ Assay, a bias-controlled multiplex PCR. Regarding the original processing steps: The number of nucleated cells in each sample was estimated from the amplification of reference gene primers within the assay. To quantify the absolute abundance of each unique TCRbeta CDR3 rearrangement, sequence reads were collapsed and filtered. For each sample, productive Simpson clonality was calculated by taking the square root of Simpson's diversity index across productive rearrangements. TCRdb retrieved this table from immuneACCESS and kept in-frame rearrangements only. Not all clones are present; in checked studies, unresolved V genes account for under half, and no reason is known for the remainder. V and J calls and clone size are as listed in that table; D and trimming were resolved from the DNA. For this sample the table gives about 150,000 clones, of which about 88% were detected only once. The ten top clones hold 2.4% of the sample.

As to this clone: Its recognized antigen is unknown. Per-base qualities were not stored, and no clone one base away is much larger.

The CDR3 sequence holds 11 residues, the cysteine and phenylalanine included. Just CDR3 DNA is preserved here, 33 bases in frame from base 1. Trimming at the junction amounts to 6 bases on V and 3 bases on J, and the germline ends lie 5 bases apart. The germline V gene yields MNHEY for CDR1 and SVGEGT for CDR2. Collaborating institutions collected whole blood in K2EDTA tubes following their own protocols. For TCRbeta analysis, collaborators shipped samples as frozen whole blood, isolated PBMCs, or DNA extracted from either of those sample types. The chain is encoded by TRBV6-2 or TRBV6-3 joined to TRBJ1-1; the D gene identity is not certain. The sequence came from a woman in her 70s with acute or convalescent COVID-19. The sequencing input was peripheral blood. The bases read TGTGCCAGCAGCTCAGACACTGAAGCTTTCTTT. This gives the protein CASSSDTEAFF.